Described below is a single TCR beta chain sequence and its context. Its antigen is currently unknown. This entry belongs to a study of cytomegalovirus exposure and HLA in healthy donors. Study conclusions and caveats: Across donors, presence/absence analyses took sequencing depth to be roughly uniform. Donors belonging to an Asian-associated ancestry cluster reportedly showed fewer N-insertions in productive TCRs than the approximately 690-donor mean, according to what a later analysis found.

CDR3 length: 13 amino acids. Trimming left V 0 bases short and J 6 bases short, with 10 bases between. The germline gives CDR1 SGHRS, CDR2 YFSETQ. The PCR had 60 Vbeta and 13 Jbeta primers. Profiled with immunoSEQ multiplex PCR; TCRdb holds only in-frame clones, not every one. The table shows 150,000 or so clones, with roughly 79% occurring only once. Healthy bone marrow donors made up the cohort. The V and J genes are TRBV5-1 and TRBJ2-7; D gene unclear. This TCR was sampled from a middle-aged woman in good health and CMV-seronegative. The sequencing input was PBMCs. CDR3 in DNA: TGCGCCAGCAGCTTGGACGGTGTTGGCGAGCAGTACTTC. Residues: CASSLDGVGEQYF.